The T cell receptor (beta chain) under discussion was sequenced for a study of blood T cell repertoires in COVID-19. This table comes from immunoSEQ multiplex PCR, and its TCRdb copy is limited to in-frame clones, with some not included. The sample has around 180,000 clones, 80% to 90% seen once; the top ten hold around 2.7%. This CDR3 has 15 residues. V was pared by 5 bases and J by 0 bases, with 13 bases between. The germline gives CDR1 PRHDT, CDR2 FYEKMQ (reference sequence). Sequenced input: peripheral blood. The TCR originated in a man between 40 and 49 years old with active or convalescent COVID-19. V is TRBV13 and J is TRBJ1-1; D gene unclear. CDR3 bases: TGTGCCAGCAGCCCCCTCGCACAGATGAACACTGAAGCTTTCTTT. It yields the protein CASSPLAQMNTEAFF.